This record covers a single T cell receptor (beta chain). The antigen is not known. The sample originates from a study of cytomegalovirus exposure and HLA in healthy donors. With 60 Vbeta and 13 Jbeta primers, the PCR was carried out. Produced via immunoSEQ multiplex PCR; TCRdb's table is partial and in-frame only. The repertoire holds 210,000 or so clones, with roughly 84% as singletons. Germline CDR1 is LNHDA and CDR2 is SQIVND (reference sequence). The V end lost 7 bases, the J end lost 8 bases, and 26 bases lay between the germline ends. CDR3 length: 16 residues. The donors comprised healthy bone marrow donors. The records omit this donor's CMV serostatus. Study observations and caveats: Later analysis associated a missense DCLRE1C variant with TCR beta V- and J-gene trimming.

Specimen: PBMCs. The receptor's source is a human donor in good health. The J gene is TRBJ1-2, the V gene TRBV19; weak D call: TRBD1 (5 bases). CDR3 nucleotides: TGTGCCAGTACCCCGTTAGGAGGGTTTGGGGGTAGAGGCTACACCTTC. It specifies CASTPLGGFGGRGYTF.